The 20 T cell receptor beta chains reported below all come from one sample, sequenced in a study of identical twins. TCRdb re-called the 5' RACE reads through MiXCR, storing one row per CDR3 protein. The sample gives roughly 260,000 distinct CDR3 sequences, roughly 7.5% of which show up once; roughly 5% is in the top ten. The same specimen was also included in a second study, on yellow fever vaccine responses in identical twins.

The sample was CD8+ T cells sorted from blood. Receptors originate from a woman under 30 in good health.

This clonotype was seen a few times. The rearrangement links TRBV7-7 to TRBJ2-1; perhaps TRBD2 as D (5 bases). The V gene lost 2 bases and the J gene lost 8 bases, with 16 bases spanning the gap. Germline loops: CDR1 SSHAT, CDR2 FNYEAQ (reference sequence). The CDR3 runs to 15 residues. CDR3 amino acids: CASSLSPRGVDEQFF. The DNA for the CDR3 is TGTGCCAGCAGCTTATCCCCCCGGGGTGTCGATGAGCAGTTCTTC.

The V call is TRBV7-3, the J call TRBJ2-3; D tentatively fits TRBD1 or TRBD2 (6 bases each). Germline CDR1 SGHTA, CDR2 FQGTGA. V dropped 4 bases and J dropped 1 base, with 12 bases sitting between them. CDR3 size: 15 residues. The CDR3 spells CASSSYGGRTDTQYF. Here the CDR3 DNA reads TGTGCCAGCAGCTCCTACGGGGGCCGCACAGATACGCAGTATTTT.

Only a few counts were recorded for this clonotype. The genes are TRBV5-1 and TRBJ2-5, with a tentative D call TRBD1 (6 bases). CDR3 length: 14 residues. Germline values: CDR1 SGHRS, CDR2 YFSETQ. The ends were cut back, 6 bases at V and 5 bases at J, with 17 bases in the middle. CDR3 amino acids: CASNQGLRGETQYF. The CDR3 nucleotides read TGCGCCAGCAACCAGGGGTTAAGGGGTGAGACCCAGTACTTC. Complete variable domain (other parts from reference TRBV5-1 and TRBJ2-5): KAGVTQTPRYLIKTRGQQVTLSCSPISGHRSVSWYQQTPGQGLQFLFEYFSETQRNKGNFPGRFSGRQFSNSRSEMNVSTLELGDSALYLCASNQGLRGETQYFGPGTRLLVL.

A few counts support this clonotype. The rearrangement links TRBV6-1 to TRBJ1-1; D gene unclear. Germline loops: CDR1 MNHNS, CDR2 SASEGT. V lost 8 bases, J lost 5 bases, and 9 bases lay in between. The CDR3 sequence is 11 residues long. Written as DNA, the CDR3 is TGTGCCAGCGGGTGGAGGACTGAAGCTTTCTTT. Its protein product is CASGWRTEAFF.

This clonotype was detected ten times or more. The rearrangement joins TRBV29-1 to TRBJ2-1; maybe TRBD1 (6 bases). Germline V gives CDR1 SQVTM, CDR2 ANQGSEA. Between the trimmed V and J ends, which lost 2 bases and 8 bases, there was a span of 19 bases. The CDR3 totals 15 residues. The CDR3 reads CSVEFEQGLIDEQFF. CDR3 DNA: TGCAGCGTTGAATTTGAACAGGGCCTTATTGATGAGCAGTTCTTC.

On this clonotype itself: The DNA is omitted, as the CDR3 cannot be located on it reliably, and the CDR3 follows TCRdb's listing. The rearrangement uses TRBV27 and TRBJ2-2; the DNA was not compared with TRBD1, the D call given in the table. Including both end residues, the CDR3 is 15 amino acids long. CDR1 MNHEY and CDR2 SMNVEV come from the germline V gene (reference sequence). The chain's CDR3 is CASSSSGPNTGELFF.

This clonotype was counted many times. V is TRBV20-1 and J is TRBJ2-1, with TRBD2 identical over 13 bases. V lost 5 bases, J lost 6 bases, and 10 bases stayed unmatched. This CDR3 spans 16 amino acids. The germline V gene encodes CDR1 DFQATT and CDR2 SNEGSKA (reference sequence). CDR3 DNA: TGCAGTGCTGTAAGACTAGCGGGAGGTCTGTTCAATGAGCAGTTCTTC. It translates to CSAVRLAGGLFNEQFF.

This clonotype was counted only a few times. The gene calls are TRBV11-2 and TRBJ1-4, with TRBD1 identical over 9 bases. The V gene's germline CDR1 is SGHAT and CDR2 FQNNGV. V gave up 4 bases and J gave up 3 bases; unmatched junction bases: 6. CDR3 length equals 16 residues. CDR3 DNA: TGTGCCAGCAGCTCCAGGACAGGGGAGTCTAATGAAAAACTGTTTTTT. It translates to CASSSRTGESNEKLFF.

The J gene is TRBJ1-6, the V gene TRBV15, with no clear D. The CDR3 is 15 amino acids. Between the trimmed V and J ends, which lost 1 base and 11 bases, there was a span of 15 bases. Germline assignment: CDR1 LNHNV and CDR2 YYDKDF (reference sequence). Here the CDR3 DNA reads TGTGCCACCAGCAGAGCCGCCGATGGTAGTCCACCCCTCCACTTT. Protein sequence: CATSRAADGSPPLHF.

This clonotype was detected ten times or more. The rearrangement uses TRBV6-1 and TRBJ1-5; 7 nucleotides agree with TRBD1. Looked up from germline, CDR1 is MNHNS and CDR2 is SASEGT. V shed 3 bases and J 4 bases; nucleotides not matched to a gene: 3. The CDR3 is 14 residues long. CDR3 amino acids: CASSDGTANQPQHF. The CDR3 DNA sequence: TGTGCCAGCAGTGATGGGACAGCAAATCAGCCCCAGCATTTT.

The V gene is TRBV6-5, the J gene TRBJ2-5, with D unresolved. The CDR3 sequence is 15 residues long. Germline CDR1 is MNHEY and CDR2 is SVGAGI. Trimming removed 0 bases from V and 2 bases from J, with 10 bases in between. This CDR3 reads CASSYSVGQQETQYF. In DNA form, the CDR3 reads TGTGCCAGCAGTTACTCCGTTGGGCAGCAAGAGACCCAGTACTTC.

This clonotype was detected many times. The V and J genes are TRBV12-3 or TRBV12-4 and TRBJ2-1; weak D call: TRBD2 (5 bases). This CDR3 has 14 amino acids. V lost 5 bases to trimming and J lost 8 bases, with 16 bases between them. CDR3 DNA: TGTGCCAGCAGTCCCCCGGGTGAGGGTGATGAGCAGTTCTTC. Translating it yields CASSPPGEGDEQFF.

This clonotype occurred a few times. The chain is built from TRBV29-1 and TRBJ2-1, with TRBD1 as a possible D gene (5 bases). The CDR3 runs to 15 residues. Trimming stripped 2 bases from V and 3 bases from J, with 14 bases between. Germline CDR1 reads SQVTM; CDR2 reads ANQGSEA. The chain's CDR3 is CSVEFRESVYNEQFF. In nucleotides, the CDR3 is TGCAGCGTTGAATTCAGGGAATCGGTCTACAATGAGCAGTTCTTC.

The chain carries TRBV27 and TRBJ1-1; D is uncertain. CDR3 size: 15 residues. The germline CDR1 and CDR2 sequences are MNHEY and SMNVEV (reference sequence). Trimming took off 10 bases at V and 0 bases at J, with 18 bases between the two ends. CDR3 nucleotide sequence: TGTGCCACCCTGGGGAGCATCCCCATGAACACTGAAGCTTTCTTT. Translated, it gives CATLGSIPMNTEAFF.

This clonotype occurred many times. This chain links TRBV10-3 with TRBJ1-1; possibly TRBD1 for D (5 bases). Trimming stripped 3 bases from V and 4 bases from J, with 15 bases between. This CDR3 is 15 amino acids long. From germline, CDR1 is ENHRY and CDR2 SYGVKD. The CDR3 sequence: CAISDGDSLGTEAFF. CDR3 in DNA: TGTGCCATCAGTGATGGAGACAGCTTGGGCACTGAAGCTTTCTTT.

This clonotype was observed a handful of times. V is TRBV20-1 and J is TRBJ2-1, with D unclear. The V end was cut by 3 bases, the J end by 0 bases, with 12 bases between. The CDR3 contains 15 residues. Germline CDR1 is DFQATT and CDR2 is SNEGSKA (reference sequence). The DNA for the CDR3 is TGCAGTGCTAGCCTGCTGGACCGCTCCTACAATGAGCAGTTCTTC. The encoded protein is CSASLLDRSYNEQFF.

The chain's CDR3 is CASSDRTGKAYNEQFF. The DNA of the CDR3 is TGTGCCAGCAGCGACCGGACGGGTAAAGCCTACAATGAGCAGTTCTTC. V gene TRBV3-1 combines with J gene TRBJ2-1; D uncertain. V shed 5 bases and J shed 2 bases, with 16 bases lying between them. From germline, CDR1 is LGHDT and CDR2 YNNKEL (reference sequence). This CDR3 has 16 residues.

This chain uses TRBV12-3 or TRBV12-4 with TRBJ1-1, with TRBD1 matching over 8 bases. The ends lost 4 bases at V and 4 bases at J; junction bases unmatched: 5. The CDR3 sequence is 14 residues long. The CDR3 coding sequence is TGTGCCAGCAGTTCCAGGGGGCGAAGCACTGAAGCTTTCTTT. It translates to CASSSRGRSTEAFF.

The rearrangement links TRBV20-1 to TRBJ2-7, with TRBD2 identical over 9 bases. Germline CDR1 is DFQATT and CDR2 is SNEGSKA (reference sequence). The CDR3 covers 15 residues. Trimming cost V 6 bases and J 1 base; bases outside gene matches: 10. The CDR3 DNA follows: TGCAGTGCCCCACTTTGGCGGGAGGGTTCCTACGAGCAGTACTTC. Translation: CSAPLWREGSYEQYF.

The chain recombines TRBV24-1 with TRBJ2-1; perhaps TRBD1 as D (6 bases). V was trimmed by 6 bases and J by 8 bases, leaving 13 bases between them. Germline V gene sequence: CDR1 KGHDR, CDR2 SFDVKD. The length of the CDR3 is 13 residues. The DNA of the CDR3 is TGTGCCACCAGTCCCCAGGGGATCGATGAGCAGTTCTTC. This sequence encodes CATSPQGIDEQFF.